These 10 T cell receptor beta chains originate from one sample sequenced in a study of lymphopenia after photon versus proton radiotherapy. Only in-frame clones appear in the TCRdb table, and some are missing; sequencing was by immunoSEQ multiplex PCR. This table holds over 40,000 clones, more than 85% found once. Sequencing was performed on peripheral blood, taken from a patient treated with photon-based radiotherapy. The receptors shown here come from a woman in her thirties or forties with cholangiocarcinoma.

The chain recombines TRBV7-9 with TRBJ1-1, with 8 bases fitting TRBD1. This CDR3 is 14 amino acids long. V dropped 4 bases and J dropped 3; count of bases not matched to a gene: 4. Germline values: CDR1 SEHNR, CDR2 FQNEAQ (reference sequence). The CDR3 DNA reads as TGTGCCAGCAGCTCACAGGGGGGTTACACTGAAGCTTTCTTT. This gives the protein CASSSQGGYTEAFF.

The chain joins TRBV6-1 to TRBJ1-2; D remains ambiguous. The CDR3 length is 13 residues. Trimming took 8 bases from V and 3 from J, leaving 13 bases between them. Germline CDR1 reads MNHNS; CDR2 reads SASEGT. CDR3 amino acids: CASLPDSYYGYTF. The CDR3 nucleotides are TGTGCCAGCCTTCCGGACTCCTACTATGGCTACACCTTC.

This chain connects TRBV29-1 to TRBJ2-7, with D perhaps TRBD1 (7 bases). The germline gives CDR1 SQVTM, CDR2 ANQGSEA. The CDR3 has 15 residues. The V end was cut by 7 bases, the J end by 3 bases, with 22 bases between. DNA for the CDR3: TGCAGCGCTACGCCTCCAGGGGGGAAACTCTACGAGCAGTACTTC. It yields the protein CSATPPGGKLYEQYF.

The chain combines TRBV21-1 with TRBJ1-3. TRBV21-1 is classified as a pseudogene. The CDR3 totals 16 residues. CDR3 nucleotide sequence: TGTGCCAGCAGCAAAGCAGTTAGGAGGGCTGGAAACACCATATATTTT. Amino acids: CASSKAVRRAGNTIYF.

The chain is built from TRBV5-1 and TRBJ2-3, with 7 bases matching TRBD2. The CDR3 is 15 residues long. CDR1 is SGHRS and CDR2 is YFSETQ in the germline V gene. Trimming at V came to 0 bases and at J to 6 bases, leaving 7 bases not matched to a gene. The CDR3 protein is CASSLVNGRTDTQYF. In DNA, the CDR3 is TGCGCCAGCAGCTTGGTTAACGGGAGGACCGATACGCAGTATTTT.

V usage is TRBV5-8 and J usage is TRBJ1-3; D unresolved. Trimming shortened V by 3 bases and J by 1 base, and 14 bases separated the two germline ends. Germline V lookup: CDR1 SGHTS, CDR2 YDEGEE. This CDR3 spans 16 amino acids. The CDR3 bases are TGTGCCAGCAGCTCGGGGAGCAGAGGTTCTGGAAACACCATATATTTT. It translates to CASSSGSRGSGNTIYF. Filled out from reference TRBV5-8 and TRBJ1-3, the complete variable domain reads EAGVTQSPTHLIKTRGQQATLRCSPISGHTSVYWYQQALGLGLQFLLWYDEGEERNRGNFPPRFSGRQFPNYSSELNVNALELEDSALYLCASSSGSRGSGNTIYFGEGSWLTVV.

The chain has TRBV28 and TRBJ1-1, with D uncertain. In germline, CDR1 is MDHEN, CDR2 SYDVKM. Trimming stripped 10 bases from V and 3 bases from J, with 12 bases between. The length of the CDR3 is 12 residues. CDR3 protein: CATSDAYTEAFF. The CDR3 DNA follows: TGTGCCACCTCCGACGCCTACACTGAAGCTTTCTTT.

The chain recombines TRBV5-1 with TRBJ1-2; D not certain. The ends were cut back, 0 bases at V and 2 bases at J, with 5 bases in the middle. The length of the CDR3 is 13 residues. CDR1 is SGHRS and CDR2 is YFSETQ in the germline V gene. Here the CDR3 reads CASSLEGNYGYTF. The CDR3 DNA follows: TGCGCCAGCAGCTTGGAAGGGAACTATGGCTACACCTTC.

The V and J genes are TRBV10-3 and TRBJ1-3; 10 bases line up with TRBD1. The germline V gene has CDR1 ENHRY and CDR2 SYGVKD. With 6 bases clipped from V and 8 bases from J, the junction kept 7 bases outside the gene matches. This CDR3 spans 14 amino acids. CDR3 residues: CAISDRGREDTIYF. The CDR3, as DNA: TGTGCCATCAGCGACAGGGGGCGAGAAGACACCATATATTTT.

The chain joins TRBV21-1 to TRBJ1-1. TRBV21-1 is assigned pseudogene status. This CDR3 comprises 15 residues. The CDR3 nucleotides are TGTGCTAAGCAATCTACTACCGAAATGAACACTGAAGCTTTCTTT. This codes for CAKQSTTEMNTEAFF.